Listed here are 15 T cell receptor beta chains from one sample, sequenced in a study of blood T cells in healthy people across ages. PCR was performed a second time for 7 to 11 cycles using a sample-barcoded 5' primer and a J-beta primer mix. TCRdb ran MiXCR on the 5' RACE reads and lists one entry per CDR3 protein. The data show around 990,000 distinct CDR3 sequences, roughly two fifths seen once. The specimen was blood. All receptors come from a man between 18 and 35 years old in good health.

The chain employs TRBV20-1 and TRBJ2-3; 12 bases fit TRBD2. Germline CDR1 reads DFQATT; CDR2 reads SNEGSKA (reference sequence). The J segment lost 1 base and the V segment lost 3 bases, leaving 5 bases of the junction unmatched. CDR3 length: 16 residues. CDR3 in DNA: TGCAGTGCTAGTTCTTGGACTAGCGGGGGCACAGATACGCAGTATTTT. It encodes CSASSWTSGGTDTQYF.

The chain carries TRBV7-2 and TRBJ2-5; weak D call: TRBD1 (6 bases). Trimming took off 5 bases at V and 3 bases at J, with 16 bases between the two ends. The CDR3 runs 15 residues. Germline V CDR1 and CDR2: SGHTA, FQGNSA. The DNA of the CDR3 is TGTGCCAGCAGCGACAGAAACAGGGTTGAAGAGACCCAGTACTTC. Translated: CASSDRNRVEETQYF. The variable domain in full, with the rest retrieved from reference TRBV7-2 and TRBJ2-5, is GAGVSQSPSNKVTEKGKDVELRCDPISGHTALYWYRQSLGQGLEFLIYFQGNSAPDKSGLPSDRFSAERTGGSVSTLTIQRTQQEDSAVYLCASSDRNRVEETQYFGPGTRLLVL.

J is TRBJ2-1 and V is TRBV14, with D possibly being TRBD2 (5 bases). The J call is uncertain, as TRBJ2-7 better fits the DNA end. The CDR3 contains 17 residues. Germline V gives CDR1 SGHDN, CDR2 FVKESK. CDR3 in DNA: TGTGCCAGCAGCCTAAGCCTAGCTACCAGCTCCTACAATGAGCAGTACTTC. It encodes CASSLSLATSSYNEQYF.

J is TRBJ1-2 and V is TRBV27; TRBD1 is a possible D gene (5 bases). The CDR3 totals 15 residues. Germline V gene lookup returns CDR1 MNHEY and CDR2 SMNVEV (reference sequence). Trimming removed 2 bases at V and 3 bases at J, with 13 bases between. CDR3 sequence reads: CASSLDGREDYGYTF. CDR3 DNA: TGTGCCAGCAGTTTAGATGGCAGGGAGGACTATGGCTACACCTTC.

This clonotype was counted between two and nine times. V and J are TRBV6-1 and TRBJ1-5; no reliable D call. Germline-derived CDR1 and CDR2 are MNHNS and SASEGT. V lost 8 bases and J 0 bases, leaving 8 bases between the germline ends. The CDR3 has 13 residues. The CDR3, as DNA: TGTGCCAGCGAAAGGAGTAGCAATCAGCCCCAGCATTTT. It encodes CASERSSNQPQHF.

The genes are TRBV6-2 or TRBV6-3 and TRBJ1-1; 9 bases line up with TRBD1. V was pared by 2 bases and J by 4 bases, with 11 bases of the junction left unmatched. The CDR3 runs to 17 residues. Germline V CDR1 and CDR2: MNHEY, SVGEGT. In DNA form, the CDR3 reads TGTGCCAGCAGTTACGAACAGGGGGCCCCCATGAGCACTGAAGCTTTCTTT. It codes for CASSYEQGAPMSTEAFF.

The chain has TRBV27 and TRBJ2-2; 11 bases line up with TRBD2. Germline values: CDR1 MNHEY, CDR2 SMNVEV (reference sequence). V shed 6 bases, J shed 5 bases, and the junction held 8 bases outside the gene matches. The CDR3 contains 16 residues. CDR3 amino acids: CASSPEGTSGTGELFF. The CDR3 DNA follows: TGTGCCAGCAGCCCCGAAGGGACTAGCGGAACCGGGGAGCTGTTTTTT.

This clonotype was seen only a few times. The gene calls are TRBV12-5 and TRBJ1-1; D may be TRBD1 (5 bases). This CDR3 has 16 residues. Germline V gene sequence: CDR1 LGHNT, CDR2 FRNRAP. The germline V and J ends were trimmed by 2 bases and 2 bases, with 15 bases remaining between them. DNA of the CDR3: TGTGCTAGTGGTTTGATCGCCCAGGGCGCAAACACTGAAGCTTTCTTT. It codes for CASGLIAQGANTEAFF.

This clonotype was recorded at least ten times. The chain employs TRBV9 and TRBJ2-1; 9 positions match TRBD2. The V segment lost 0 bases and the J segment 3 bases; nucleotides outside the gene matches: 4. Germline V gene sequence: CDR1 SGDLS, CDR2 YYNGEE. This CDR3 spans 16 amino acids. The CDR3 nucleotides are TGTGCCAGCAGCGTAGAAGGGCGGGGGGGCTACAATGAGCAGTTCTTC. Translated: CASSVEGRGGYNEQFF.

The chain recombines TRBV18 with TRBJ2-3, with 7 nucleotides matching TRBD1. CDR3 length equals 15 residues. V lost 4 bases, J lost 1 base, and 5 bases stayed unmatched. Germline V CDR1 and CDR2: KGHSH, LQKENI. This CDR3 is CASSLGTARTDTQYF. The CDR3, as DNA: TGTGCCAGCTCACTCGGGACAGCACGCACAGATACGCAGTATTTT.

This clonotype was recorded a few times. The chain recombines TRBV29-1 with TRBJ2-1; the D is unclear. Germline loops: CDR1 SQVTM, CDR2 ANQGSEA. There are 14 residues in the CDR3. The V end lost 2 bases, the J end lost 5 bases, and 13 bases lay between the germline ends. The CDR3 sequence is CSVEWGSGNNEQFF. CDR3 bases: TGCAGCGTTGAATGGGGTTCGGGTAACAATGAGCAGTTCTTC.

This clonotype was found a few times. The chain combines TRBV3-1 with TRBJ1-2; no firm D call. This CDR3 comprises 14 residues. Per the germline V gene, CDR1 is LGHDT and CDR2 is YNNKEL (reference sequence). With 3 bases removed from V and 2 bases from J, the gap between germline ends came to 10 bases. The CDR3 DNA sequence: TGTGCCAGCAGCCATGTCCGGGCGAACTATGGCTACACCTTC. It encodes CASSHVRANYGYTF.

This clonotype turned up a few times. The V call is TRBV27, the J call TRBJ1-5; 8 positions match TRBD1. V dropped 5 bases and J dropped 5; count of bases not matched to a gene: 11. Germline-derived CDR1 and CDR2 are MNHEY and SMNVEV (reference sequence). The CDR3 contains 16 residues. Here the CDR3 reads CASSPRTGFNHQPQHF. The CDR3 coding sequence is TGTGCCAGCAGTCCAAGGACAGGGTTCAACCATCAGCCCCAGCATTTT.

The chain uses TRBV29-1 and TRBJ1-1; D unresolved. The CDR3 extends over 12 amino acids. V was shortened by 4 bases and J by 5 bases, with 11 bases between the two germline ends. Germline lookup yields CDR1 SQVTM and CDR2 ANQGSEA. The CDR3 here is CSVVDVDTEAFF. DNA for the CDR3: TGCAGCGTTGTAGACGTTGATACTGAAGCTTTCTTT.

The V gene is TRBV20-1, the J gene TRBJ1-1; D ambiguous. Per the germline V gene, CDR1 is DFQATT and CDR2 is SNEGSKA (reference sequence). Trimming removed 1 base from V and 0 bases from J, with 12 bases in between. The CDR3 loop spans 15 amino acids. CDR3 nucleotides: TGCAGTGCTAGAGGGCTAAAGACCGTGAACACTGAAGCTTTCTTT. It is translated as CSARGLKTVNTEAFF.